These 26 T cell receptor beta chains were sequenced from one sample in a study of blood T cells in healthy people across ages (dated by TCRdb to the mid-2010s). The method behind the library was 5' RACE. The sequencer was an Illumina HiSeq 2500. A second PCR of about 6 to 12 cycles was performed with a sample-barcoded 5' primer and a J-beta primer mix. Starting from the raw public reads, TCRdb applied fastp trimming at Q25, assembled clones with MiXCR and retained in-frame beta chains. Identical CDR3 proteins give one entry, which carries the most common genes and DNA. The sample table shows under 750,000 distinct CDR3 sequences, and around half are seen once. 20% to 25% of the sample is in the top ten clones. The sample taken for sequencing was blood. These receptor sequences come from a man aged 80 or over in good health.

This clonotype has only a few counts. The chain is built from TRBV20-1 and TRBJ2-3; D may be TRBD1 (6 bases). Looked up from germline, CDR1 is DFQATT and CDR2 is SNEGSKA (reference sequence). This CDR3 is built from 15 residues. Between the trimmed V and J ends, which lost 3 bases and 0 bases, there was a span of 13 bases. This CDR3 reads CSARRQDRSTDTQYF. The CDR3 DNA is TGCAGTGCTAGGAGACAGGACCGTAGCACAGATACGCAGTATTTT.

This clonotype was observed many times. V is TRBV12-3 or TRBV12-4 and J is TRBJ2-7, with a weak D call TRBD1 (6 bases). With 5 bases removed from V and 3 bases from J, the gap between germline ends came to 8 bases. The CDR3 is made up of 12 amino acids. CDR3 sequence (DNA): TGTGCCAGCAGTCCCAGGGGCTACGAGCAGTACTTC. Its translation is CASSPRGYEQYF.

This clonotype was detected only a few times. The chain employs TRBV7-2 and TRBJ2-5, with D perhaps matching TRBD2 (5 bases). Between the trimmed V and J ends, which lost 5 bases and 2 bases, there was a span of 15 bases. Per the germline V gene, CDR1 is SGHTA and CDR2 is FQGNSA. The CDR3 is 15 residues long. In nucleotides, the CDR3 is TGTGCCAGCAGCCCTGTCCTAGCCGGACAAGAGACCCAGTACTTC. This sequence encodes CASSPVLAGQETQYF.

Written as DNA, the CDR3 is TGCGCCAGCAGCCTCCGGACAGGGGGCGCCTCAGATACGCAGTATTTT. As protein: CASSLRTGGASDTQYF. The chain is built from TRBV5-1 and TRBJ2-3; 11 bases are a match to TRBD1. V dropped 4 bases and J dropped 4; count of bases not matched to a gene: 8. CDR1 SGHRS and CDR2 YFSETQ come from the germline V gene. The CDR3 is 16 amino acids.

V is TRBV7-2 and J is TRBJ2-5; D uncertain. From germline, CDR1 is SGHTA and CDR2 FQGNSA. The CDR3 covers 14 residues. V was cut by 1 base and J by 5 bases, with 11 bases left in between. The CDR3: CASSLGVGLETQYF. In DNA, the CDR3 is TGTGCCAGCAGCTTAGGGGTAGGGTTGGAGACCCAGTACTTC.

This clonotype has a count of ten or more. The CDR3 region has the DNA TGTGCCAGCACCGCAAGCGGCGTCTCCTACAATGAGCAGTTCTTC. It translates to CASTASGVSYNEQFF. This chain links TRBV6-6 with TRBJ2-1; possibly TRBD2 for D (5 bases). The CDR3 is 15 residues long. CDR1 MNHNY and CDR2 SVGAGI come from the germline V gene (reference sequence). V lost 7 bases and J 0 bases, leaving 13 bases between the germline ends.

There are a few counts of this clonotype. The chain joins TRBV7-2 to TRBJ2-3; 7 bases map to TRBD2. Trimming removed 3 bases from V and 2 bases from J; junction bases left unmatched: 5. The germline V gene has CDR1 SGHTA and CDR2 FQGNSA. The CDR3 is 15 residues long. The CDR3 sequence: CASSLGGSLTDTQYF. The CDR3 nucleotides are TGTGCCAGCAGCTTGGGCGGGAGCCTCACAGATACGCAGTATTTT.

This chain uses TRBV20-1 with TRBJ2-6; no definite D call. The CDR3 contains 15 residues. The V and J ends lost 3 bases and 0 bases respectively, with 9 bases between them. The germline V gene encodes CDR1 DFQATT and CDR2 SNEGSKA (reference sequence). This CDR3 is CSARPGSSGANVLTF. CDR3 DNA sequence: TGCAGTGCTAGGCCCGGGTCCTCTGGGGCCAACGTCCTGACTTTC.

V and J are TRBV28 and TRBJ2-6, with D perhaps TRBD2 (5 bases). The CDR3 covers 15 residues. Trimming took 3 bases from V and 2 from J, leaving 8 bases between them. In germline, CDR1 is MDHEN, CDR2 SYDVKM. The DNA for the CDR3 is TGTGCCAGCAGTTTCATGGGAGCTGGGGCCAACGTCCTGACTTTC. Translation: CASSFMGAGANVLTF.

This chain joins TRBV12-3 or TRBV12-4 and TRBJ2-3; no clear D. Trimming took off 3 bases at V and 6 bases at J, with 10 bases between the two ends. This CDR3 is 13 amino acids long. The CDR3: CASSFHLGDTQYF. The CDR3 coding sequence is TGTGCCAGCAGTTTTCACCTGGGGGATACGCAGTATTTT.

About this clonotype: A much bigger clone sits one base away, suggesting this may be a read error. The CDR3 protein is CASSPQRVGGHEQYF. CDR3 nucleotide sequence: TGTGCCAGCAGTCCCCAGCGAGTGGGGGGGCACGAGCAGTACTTC. This chain uses TRBV12-3 or TRBV12-4 with TRBJ2-7, with D tentatively TRBD2 (7 bases). The V end was cut by 5 bases, the J end by 5 bases, with 19 bases between. This CDR3 contains 15 residues.

This clonotype occurred a few times. V usage is TRBV7-9 and J usage is TRBJ2-5; D gene ambiguous. V lost 1 base and J 1 base, leaving 10 bases between the germline ends. The length of the CDR3 is 15 residues. CDR1 is SEHNR, CDR2 FQNEAQ, per germline (reference sequence). CDR3 in DNA: TGTGCCAGCAGCTTAGAAGGTCAACGCCAAGAGACCCAGTACTTC. This encodes CASSLEGQRQETQYF.

The chain combines TRBV20-1 with TRBJ2-1, with TRBD2 identical over 10 bases. V lost 0 bases, J lost 6 bases, and 5 bases stayed unmatched. The CDR3 consists of 15 residues. The germline V gene has CDR1 DFQATT and CDR2 SNEGSKA (reference sequence). For the CDR3, the DNA is TGCAGTGCTAGAGATGGAAGCGGGAGGGTCAATGAGCAGTTCTTC. This sequence encodes CSARDGSGRVNEQFF.

On this clonotype itself: At one end, the junction sequence differs from germline, possibly due to a read error. The chain uses TRBV6-6 and TRBJ2-1; TRBD1 aligns across 9 bases. CDR1 is MNHNY, CDR2 SVGAGI, per germline (reference sequence). The CDR3 totals 12 residues. CDR3 sequence reads: CAGSEGQGQRFF. The CDR3 region has the DNA TGTGCCGGCAGCGAGGGACAGGGTCAGCGGTTCTTC.

This clonotype has only a few counts. The chain couples TRBV7-9 to TRBJ1-2, with D uncertain. The CDR3 contains 12 residues. Trimming took off 1 base at V and 8 bases at J, with 8 bases between the two ends. Germline CDR1 is SEHNR and CDR2 is FQNEAQ (reference sequence). Here the CDR3 DNA reads TGTGCCAGCAGCTTAGAGCTAGGAGGCTACACCTTC. As protein: CASSLELGGYTF.

This clonotype was seen ten or more times. The rearrangement uses TRBV6-5 and TRBJ2-1; 7 bases map to TRBD1. Losses at the gene ends were 6 bases for V and 7 bases for J; bases not matched to a gene: 6. Germline loops: CDR1 MNHEY, CDR2 SVGAGI. This CDR3 comprises 13 residues. The CDR3 protein is CASSVDRVNEQFF. The CDR3 DNA reads as TGTGCCAGCAGCGTCGACAGGGTTAATGAGCAGTTCTTC.

The chain joins TRBV7-2 to TRBJ2-3; 9 bases match TRBD2. This CDR3 is 15 amino acids long. The trim removed 6 bases at V and 0 bases at J, leaving 4 bases unmatched. Germline CDR1 reads SGHTA; CDR2 reads FQGNSA. The CDR3 spells CASRVSGRSTDTQYF. Written as DNA, the CDR3 is TGTGCCAGCAGGGTTAGCGGGAGAAGCACAGATACGCAGTATTTT.

Of note for this clonotype: Since a much larger clone is just one base distant, this may be a read error. The rearrangement uses TRBV6-5 and TRBJ1-2; tentative D call: TRBD1 (6 bases). CDR1 is MNHEY, CDR2 SVGAGI, per germline. This CDR3 is built from 14 residues. CDR3 coding DNA: TGTGCCAGCAGTGACTCGTCGGACAGCTATGGCTACACCTTC. Encoded protein: CASSDSSDSYGYTF.

This clonotype has a handful of counts. The chain combines TRBV20-1 with TRBJ2-6; possibly TRBD1 for D (5 bases). Germline V gene lookup returns CDR1 DFQATT and CDR2 SNEGSKA (reference sequence). There are 14 residues in the CDR3. V lost 4 bases, J lost 3 bases, and 10 bases lay in between. The CDR3: CSATRVRGANVLTF. The CDR3 region has the DNA TGCAGTGCTACCAGGGTTCGTGGGGCCAACGTCCTGACTTTC.

This clonotype was seen more than once but under ten times. The genes are TRBV4-2 and TRBJ1-2; D is possibly TRBD1 (5 bases). Trimming left V 1 base short and J 1 base short, with 10 bases between. The CDR3 has 15 amino acids. Germline CDR1 reads LGHNA; CDR2 reads YNFKEQ. In nucleotides, the CDR3 is TGTGCCAGCAGCCAAGCTGGGGCCGATAACTATGGCTACACCTTC. Encoded protein: CASSQAGADNYGYTF.

The chain carries TRBV30 and TRBJ1-1; 11 bases fit TRBD1. Germline lookup yields CDR1 GTSNPN and CDR2 SVGIG (reference sequence). The CDR3 has 18 amino acids. DNA for the CDR3: TGTGCATACACCCGAGGGGTAGCGGGACAGGGGGTGGGGACTGAAGCTTTCTTT. It codes for CAYTRGVAGQGVGTEAFF. Using reference TRBV30 and TRBJ1-1 for the parts outside the CDR3, the full variable domain is SQTIHQWPATLVQPVGSPLSLECTVEGTSNPNLYWYRQAAGRGLQLLFYSVGIGQISSEVPQNLSASRPQDRQFILSSKKLLLSDSGFYLCAYTRGVAGQGVGTEAFFGQGTRLTVV.

V and J are TRBV4-2 and TRBJ2-1; 10 bases line up with TRBD2. The CDR3 totals 13 residues. V lost 4 bases to trimming and J lost 9 bases; unmatched junction nucleotides: 3. CDR1 is LGHNA, CDR2 YNFKEQ, per germline. CDR3 loop: CASSLAGGSEQFF. In DNA form, the CDR3 reads TGTGCCAGCAGCCTAGCGGGAGGAAGTGAGCAGTTCTTC.

The CDR3 region is CASSHPPGVPDTQYF. In DNA, the CDR3 is TGTGCCAGCAGCCACCCCCCGGGGGTTCCAGATACGCAGTATTTT. The genes are TRBV6-5 and TRBJ2-3; weak D call: TRBD2 (6 bases). From germline, CDR1 is MNHEY and CDR2 SVGAGI. The CDR3 spans 15 residues. The V end was cut by 6 bases, the J end by 4 bases, with 17 bases between.

This clonotype occurred a few times. The chain recombines TRBV20-1 with TRBJ1-2; 7 bases are a match to TRBD1. Per germline, CDR1 DFQATT and CDR2 SNEGSKA (reference sequence). After removal of 6 bases from V and 0 bases from J, the junction contained 4 bases not matched to a gene. CDR3 size: 13 residues. CDR3 sequence (DNA): TGCAGTGCGGAGGGACAGACTAACTATGGCTACACCTTC. Residues: CSAEGQTNYGYTF.

The V gene is TRBV4-3, the J gene TRBJ2-3; 7 bases align to TRBD1. V lost 1 base and J lost 0; bases outside the gene matches: 7. The CDR3 is 17 amino acids. From germline, CDR1 is LGHNA and CDR2 YSLEER. The DNA of the CDR3 is TGCGCCAGCAGCCAAGGAAAGAGGGGACAGAGCACAGATACGCAGTATTTT. It codes for CASSQGKRGQSTDTQYF.

The sample holds a few counts of this clonotype. This chain connects TRBV7-2 to TRBJ1-2; 11 bases agree with TRBD1. The CDR3 totals 15 residues. The V segment lost 0 bases and the J segment 6 bases; nucleotides outside the gene matches: 3. Germline CDR1 and CDR2: SGHTA and FQGNSA. CDR3 nucleotides: TGTGCCAGCAGCTTAGCGAGGACAGGGGGCGATGGCTACACCTTC. It specifies CASSLARTGGDGYTF. Looking up the rest from reference TRBV7-2 and TRBJ1-2 gives the full variable domain: GAGVSQSPSNKVTEKGKDVELRCDPISGHTALYWYRQSLGQGLEFLIYFQGNSAPDKSGLPSDRFSAERTGGSVSTLTIQRTQQEDSAVYLCASSLARTGGDGYTFGSGTRLTVV.